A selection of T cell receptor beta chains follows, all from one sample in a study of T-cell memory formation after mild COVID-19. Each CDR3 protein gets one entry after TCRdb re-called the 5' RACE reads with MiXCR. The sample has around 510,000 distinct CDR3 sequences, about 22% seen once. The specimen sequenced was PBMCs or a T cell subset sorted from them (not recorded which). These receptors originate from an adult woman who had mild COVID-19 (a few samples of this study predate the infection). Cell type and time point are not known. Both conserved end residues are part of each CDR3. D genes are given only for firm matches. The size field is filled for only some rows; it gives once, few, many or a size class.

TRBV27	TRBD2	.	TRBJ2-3	TGTGCCAGCAGTTTGCGAGCGGGGTTCGCAGATACGCAGTATTTT	CASSLRAGFADTQYF
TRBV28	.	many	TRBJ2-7	TGTGCCAGCAGTTTATATGACAGTCTGACCTACGAGCAGTACTTC	CASSLYDSLTYEQYF
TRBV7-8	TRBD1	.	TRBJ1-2	TGTGCCAGCAGGGATCGACAGGGGGCAAACTATGGCTACACCTTC	CASRDRQGANYGYTF
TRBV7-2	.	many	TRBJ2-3	TGTGCCAGCAGCTTCTCCCCCTCTGATACGCAGTATTTT	CASSFSPSDTQYF
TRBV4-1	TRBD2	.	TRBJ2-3	TGCGCCAGCAGCCAAGTTGATAGCGGGGGGTCAGATACGCAGTATTTT	CASSQVDSGGSDTQYF
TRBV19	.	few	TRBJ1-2	TGTGCCAGTAGTATACAAACTCACTATGGCTACACCTTC	CASSIQTHYGYTF
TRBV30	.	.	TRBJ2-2	TGTGCCTGGAGTGTAACCCTGGGGCAGGGCGGGGAGCTGTTTTTT	CAWSVTLGQGGELFF
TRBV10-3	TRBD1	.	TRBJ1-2	TGTGCCATCAGTGAAGATCTGACAGGGGGAACGGCCTTC	CAISEDLTGGTAF
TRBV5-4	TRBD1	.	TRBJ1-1	TGTGCCAGCAGCCCAGGGGGCTCGGGCACTGAAGCTTTCTTT	CASSPGGSGTEAFF
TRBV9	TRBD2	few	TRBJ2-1	TGTGCCAGCAGCGTCGAGGGGCCGGGACTAGCGGACAATGAGCAGTTCTTC	CASSVEGPGLADNEQFF
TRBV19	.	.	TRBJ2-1	TGTGCCAGTAGTATTGGCGGGGCCTTCTACAATGAGCAGTTCTTC	CASSIGGAFYNEQFF
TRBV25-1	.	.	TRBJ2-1	TGTGCCAGAGGATCCCAGACTGGTGAGCAGTTCTTC	CARGSQTGEQFF
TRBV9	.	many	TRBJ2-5	TGTGCCAGCAGCGTAGGGGGAGGAGAGACCCAGTACTTC	CASSVGGGETQYF
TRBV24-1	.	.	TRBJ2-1	TGTGCCACCAGTGTTTCGGAGGTATATTCCTACAATGAGCAGTTCTTC	CATSVSEVYSYNEQFF
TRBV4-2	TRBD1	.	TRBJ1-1	TGTGCCAGCAGCCGTAACAGGGGCGGGGTCACTGAAGCTTTCTTT	CASSRNRGGVTEAFF
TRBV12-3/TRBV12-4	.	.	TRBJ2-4	TGTGCCAGCAGTTGGTATGTTGCCAAAAACATTCAGTACTTC	CASSWYVAKNIQYF
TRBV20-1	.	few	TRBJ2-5	TGCAGTGCCCCCCCGCTGCAAGAGACCCAGTACTTC	CSAPPLQETQYF
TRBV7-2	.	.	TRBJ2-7	TGTGCCAGCAGCCGTTCGATCGGCGGGGACTACGAGCAGTACTTC	CASSRSIGGDYEQYF
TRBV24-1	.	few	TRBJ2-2	TGTGCCACCAGTCCCGACCAGGTGGGATGGACCGGGGAGCTGTTTTTT	CATSPDQVGWTGELFF
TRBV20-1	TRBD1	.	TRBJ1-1	TGCAGTGCCGCGAGGGACAGGAACACTGAAGCTTTCTTT	CSAARDRNTEAFF
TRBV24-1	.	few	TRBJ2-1	TGTGCCACCAGTGGTCCCCACTACAATGAGCAGTTCTTC	CATSGPHYNEQFF
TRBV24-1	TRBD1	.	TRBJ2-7	TGTGCCACCAGTGATCCTAGGACAGGGGGTGGCGAGCAGTACTTC	CATSDPRTGGGEQYF
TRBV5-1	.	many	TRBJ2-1	TGCGCCAGCAACTACGGGAGCTCAGGACGAGCTGAGCAGTTCTTC	CASNYGSSGRAEQFF
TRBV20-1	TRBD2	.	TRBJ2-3	TGCAGTGCTGGGGGACTAGCCACAGATACGCAGTATTTT	CSAGGLATDTQYF
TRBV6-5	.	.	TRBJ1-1	TGTGCCAGCAGTTACTCGGGGCAGGGTGGTGGAACTTTCTTT	CASSYSGQGGGTFF
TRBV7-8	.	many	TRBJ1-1	TGTGCCAGCAGCGACCCAGCGGGGGGCGGGACTGAAGCTTTCTTT	CASSDPAGGGTEAFF
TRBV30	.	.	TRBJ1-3	TGTGCCTGGAGCAAGGGACAACCGAGGGGAAACACCATATATTTT	CAWSKGQPRGNTIYF
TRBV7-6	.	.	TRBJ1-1	TGTGCCAGCAGCCCCGGAGAACTTCAGGGGAACACTGAAGCTTTCTTT	CASSPGELQGNTEAFF
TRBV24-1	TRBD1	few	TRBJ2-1	TGTGCCACCAGTGACGCGACAGGGTGGGGCAATGAGCAGTTCTTC	CATSDATGWGNEQFF
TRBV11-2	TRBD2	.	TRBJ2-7	TGTGCCAGCAGCTCCCTGGGACTAGCGGATTACGAGCAGTACTTC	CASSSLGLADYEQYF
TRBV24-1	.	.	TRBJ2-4	TGTGCCACCAGTGATAAGTCCCCCGGTGCCAAAAACATTCAGTACTTC	CATSDKSPGAKNIQYF